Listed here are 24 T cell receptor beta chains from one sample, sequenced in a study of CXCR3-negative and CXCR3-positive naive CD8 T cells. UMI-labeled TRB cDNA libraries were prepared by 5' RACE. TCRdb reprocessed the 5' RACE reads and keeps a single row for each CDR3 protein, giving no DNA. This table holds 50,000 to 65,000 distinct CDR3 sequences. The sample was naive CXCR3- CD8+ T cells from blood. Subset reported: CD45RO-CCR7+CD27+CD95- naive CD8+ T cells lacking CXCR3 (TNR3-). These receptor sequences come from a human donor in good health. Some clones in this sample may be carry-over from other donors' samples.

The chain links TRBV11-1 to TRBJ2-7. The CDR3 sequence is 12 residues long. In germline, CDR1 is SGHAT, CDR2 FQDESV (reference sequence). CDR3 in amino acids: CASSLGGREQYF.

V is TRBV14 and J is TRBJ2-5. The CDR3 loop spans 16 amino acids. The germline CDR1 and CDR2 sequences are SGHDN and FVKESK. The CDR3: CASSPSKAGSGETQYF.

V and J are TRBV6-5 and TRBJ2-1. CDR1 and CDR2 from the germline V gene are MNHEY and SVGAGI. This CDR3 spans 13 amino acids. CDR3 loop: CATATSSYNEQFF.

The chain's CDR3 is CSVPSGGRDTEAFF. The chain combines TRBV29-1 with TRBJ1-1; checking the TCRdb D call of TRBD1 is not possible without DNA. Germline CDR1 and CDR2: SQVTM and ANQGSEA. There are 14 residues in the CDR3. Based on the CDR3 plus reference TRBV29-1 and TRBJ1-1, the full variable domain is SAVISQKPSRDICQRGTSLTIQCQVDSQVTMMFWYRQQPGQSLTLIATANQGSEATYESGFVIDKFPISRPNLTFSTLTVSNMSPEDSSIYLCSVPSGGRDTEAFFGQGTRLTVV.

The J gene is TRBJ2-1, the V gene TRBV28; TCRdb picks TRBD1, but there is no DNA to check that call. The CDR3 runs 15 residues. Germline values: CDR1 MDHEN, CDR2 SYDVKM. CDR3 protein: CASSFRDRGYNEQFF.

This rearrangement joins TRBV4-3 to TRBJ2-6; the D call from TCRdb, TRBD2, cannot be confirmed without DNA. Looked up from germline, CDR1 is LGHNA and CDR2 is YSLEER. This CDR3 has 17 residues. The CDR3 sequence is CASSRSGGTSGANVLTF.

The rearrangement uses TRBV6-2 or TRBV6-3 and TRBJ2-2; TCRdb selects TRBD1, and the lack of DNA leaves this call unchecked. CDR3 size: 16 residues. Germline CDR1 MNHEY, CDR2 SVGEGT. This CDR3 is CASHRDTDSNTGELFF.

V and J are TRBV6-5 and TRBJ1-4; checking the TCRdb D call of TRBD1 is not possible without DNA. This CDR3 contains 13 residues. Germline V gene data show CDR1 as MNHEY and CDR2 as SVGAGI. CDR3 residues: CASSYRENEKLFF.

The chain is built from TRBV11-3 and TRBJ2-1; the TCRdb call, TRBD1, lacks DNA for checking. Germline V lookup: CDR1 SGHNT, CDR2 YENEEA. The CDR3 totals 15 residues. The CDR3 loop reads CASSTRTGTRNEQFF.

The chain carries TRBV7-9 and TRBJ1-4; TCRdb returns TRBD1, unconfirmable since there is no DNA. Germline V lookup: CDR1 SEHNR, CDR2 FQNEAQ (reference sequence). The CDR3 has 16 residues. The CDR3 is CASSLSHRVANEKLFF.

This rearrangement joins TRBV6-1 to TRBJ1-5; without DNA, the TCRdb call of TRBD1 cannot be checked. The germline gives CDR1 MNHNS, CDR2 SASEGT. The CDR3 has 15 residues. The CDR3 loop is CASSFGDRGPQPQHF.

The chain's CDR3 is CASSLSLQRELDTQYF. The rearrangement links TRBV28 to TRBJ2-3; there is no DNA to check the TCRdb D call of TRBD2. The CDR3 has 16 amino acids. Germline V gene sequence: CDR1 MDHEN, CDR2 SYDVKM.

The chain joins TRBV6-4 to TRBJ2-2; the D call from TCRdb, TRBD2, cannot be confirmed without DNA. The germline V gene has CDR1 MRHNA and CDR2 SNTAGT. CDR3 length: 16 amino acids. The CDR3 loop reads CASSDSLEGNTGELFF.

The chain is built from TRBV29-1 and TRBJ2-1; as DNA is missing, the TRBD1 call by TCRdb cannot be tested. The germline V gene has CDR1 SQVTM and CDR2 ANQGSEA. The CDR3 extends over 15 amino acids. This chain's CDR3 is CSVEGQVKAYNEQFF.

The genes are TRBV28 and TRBJ2-5; TCRdb's D call, TRBD1, is unchecked because there is no DNA. CDR1 MDHEN and CDR2 SYDVKM come from the germline V gene. This CDR3 has 16 residues. The CDR3 here is CASSLSGPPYQETQYF.

The chain employs TRBV7-9 and TRBJ2-1; the D call of TRBD2 rests on TCRdb alone, since no DNA is present to check it. This CDR3 comprises 16 residues. The germline V gene encodes CDR1 SEHNR and CDR2 FQNEAQ (reference sequence). This chain's CDR3 is CASSNTLAGGRDEQFF. The whole variable domain, remainder taken from reference TRBV7-9 and TRBJ2-1, is DTGVSQNPRHKITKRGQNVTFRCDPISEHNRLYWYRQTLGQGPEFLTYFQNEAQLEKSRLLSDRFSAERPKGSFSTLEIQRTEQGDSAMYLCASSNTLAGGRDEQFFGPGTRLTVL.

CDR3 amino acids: CASSNLETSPYEQYF. V is TRBV7-9 and J is TRBJ2-7; TCRdb's assignment of TRBD2 cannot be checked, as there is no DNA. CDR3 size: 15 residues. Per germline, CDR1 SEHNR and CDR2 FQNEAQ (reference sequence).

This chain joins TRBV6-5 and TRBJ2-1; absent DNA, TCRdb's TRBD2 call cannot be checked. This CDR3 is built from 15 residues. CDR1 is MNHEY and CDR2 is SVGAGI in the germline V gene. CDR3 region: CASSYSSGRFNEQFF.

The chain has TRBV20-1 and TRBJ1-1. This CDR3 contains 11 residues. The germline V gene encodes CDR1 DFQATT and CDR2 SNEGSKA (reference sequence). The CDR3 here is CSVRANTEAFF.

CDR3 in amino acids: CSVEDRELGAYGYTF. This chain uses TRBV29-1 with TRBJ1-2; the TRBD1 assignment by TCRdb is unverifiable without DNA. Germline V CDR1 and CDR2: SQVTM, ANQGSEA. CDR3 size: 15 residues.

The chain carries TRBV7-9 and TRBJ2-3; without DNA, the TCRdb call of TRBD1 cannot be checked. CDR1 is SEHNR and CDR2 is FQNEAQ in the germline V gene (reference sequence). The CDR3 loop spans 15 amino acids. This CDR3 reads CASSLLDSSTDTQYF.

The chain recombines TRBV19 with TRBJ1-5. Germline CDR1 is LNHDA and CDR2 is SQIVND (reference sequence). The CDR3 loop spans 12 amino acids. CDR3 protein: CASLGSGDPQHF.

The V and J genes are TRBV15 and TRBJ2-7; TCRdb selects TRBD1, and the lack of DNA leaves this call unchecked. The CDR3 loop spans 15 amino acids. Germline loops: CDR1 LNHNV, CDR2 YYDKDF (reference sequence). CDR3 region: CATSSVSAQSYEQYF.

The chain carries TRBV27 and TRBJ1-2; with no DNA, the TCRdb D assignment of TRBD1 cannot be verified. This CDR3 spans 14 amino acids. Germline values: CDR1 MNHEY, CDR2 SMNVEV (reference sequence). CDR3: CASSSTGNYYGYTF.